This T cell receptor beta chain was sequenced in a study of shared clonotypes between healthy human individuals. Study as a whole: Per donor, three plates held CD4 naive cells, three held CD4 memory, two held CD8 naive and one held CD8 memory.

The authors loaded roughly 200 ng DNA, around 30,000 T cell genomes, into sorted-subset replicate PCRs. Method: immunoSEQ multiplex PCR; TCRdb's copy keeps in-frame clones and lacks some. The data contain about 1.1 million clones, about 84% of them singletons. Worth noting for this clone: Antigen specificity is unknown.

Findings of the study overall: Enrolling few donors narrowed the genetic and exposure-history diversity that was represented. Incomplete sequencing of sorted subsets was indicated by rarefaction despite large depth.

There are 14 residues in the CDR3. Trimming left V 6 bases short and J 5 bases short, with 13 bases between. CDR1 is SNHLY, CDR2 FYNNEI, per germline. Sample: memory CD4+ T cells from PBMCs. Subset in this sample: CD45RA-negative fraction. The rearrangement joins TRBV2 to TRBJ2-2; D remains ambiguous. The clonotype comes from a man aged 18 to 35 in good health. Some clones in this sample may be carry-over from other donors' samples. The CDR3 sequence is CASSLLAATGELFF. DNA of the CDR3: TGTGCCAGCAGCCTCCTTGCTGCAACCGGGGAGCTGTTTTTT.